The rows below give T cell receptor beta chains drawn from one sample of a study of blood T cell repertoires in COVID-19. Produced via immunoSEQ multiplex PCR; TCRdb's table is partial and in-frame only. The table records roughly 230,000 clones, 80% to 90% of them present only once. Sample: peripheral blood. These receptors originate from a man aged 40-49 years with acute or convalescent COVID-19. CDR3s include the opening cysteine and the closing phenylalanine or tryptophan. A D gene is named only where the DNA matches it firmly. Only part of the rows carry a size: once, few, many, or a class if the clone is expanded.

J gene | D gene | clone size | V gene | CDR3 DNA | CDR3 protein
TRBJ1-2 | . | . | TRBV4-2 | TGTGCCAGCAGCATCGAAGAGGGAGGGTATGGCTACACCTTC | CASSIEEGGYGYTF
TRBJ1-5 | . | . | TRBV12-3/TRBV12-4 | TGTGCCAGCAGTTTAAACAGGAATCAGCCCCAGCATTTT | CASSLNRNQPQHF
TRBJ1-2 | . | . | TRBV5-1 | TGCGCCAGCAGGGGGACATTAGCTAACTATGGCTACACCTTC | CASRGTLANYGYTF
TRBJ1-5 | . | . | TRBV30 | TGTGCCTGGAGTGTATCAGGGAAAAGGCAGCCCCAGCATTTT | CAWSVSGKRQPQHF
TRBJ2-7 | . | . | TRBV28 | TGTGCCAGCAGTAGGGGTGGGGTTTACGAGCAGTACTTC | CASSRGGVYEQYF
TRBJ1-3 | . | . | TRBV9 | TGTGCCAGCAGCGTGACAGTTACCTCTGGAAACACCATATATTTT | CASSVTVTSGNTIYF
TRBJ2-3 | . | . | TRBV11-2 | TGTGCCAGCAGCTCCACAGTCGCTAGCACAGATACGCAGTATTTT | CASSSTVASTDTQYF
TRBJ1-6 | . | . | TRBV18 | TGTGCCAGCTCCACGACAGAGGGGGAATCACCCCTCCACTTT | CASSTTEGESPLHF
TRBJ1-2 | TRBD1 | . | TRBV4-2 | TGTGCCAGCAGCCAAGCCGGGACAGGGAGCTATGGCTACACCTTC | CASSQAGTGSYGYTF
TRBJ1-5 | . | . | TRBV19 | TGTGCCAGTAAGGCAGGGTCGGATGGCAATCAGCCCCAGCATTTT | CASKAGSDGNQPQHF
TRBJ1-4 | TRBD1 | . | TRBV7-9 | TGTGCCAGCACCCATTTGGGGGCGCGGACAGGGTTATTTGAAAAACTGTTTTTT | CASTHLGARTGLFEKLFF
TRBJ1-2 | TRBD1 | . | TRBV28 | TGTGCCGTCCAGGGGGCCCTAAACTATGGCTACACCTTC | CAVQGALNYGYTF
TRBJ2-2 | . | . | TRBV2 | TGTGCCAGCAGCGGACAGAACACCGGGGAGCTGTTTTTT | CASSGQNTGELFF
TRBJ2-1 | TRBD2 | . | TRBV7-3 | TGTGCCAGCAGCGATGCGACCGGGACTAGCGGGGATGAGCAGTTCTTC | CASSDATGTSGDEQFF
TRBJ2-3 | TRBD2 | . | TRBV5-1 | TGCGCCAGCAGCTTGAGACTAGCGGGGGGGCCGTATGCTGATACGCAGTATTTT | CASSLRLAGGPYADTQYF
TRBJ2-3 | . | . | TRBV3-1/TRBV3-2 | TGTGCCAGCAGCCAACCCGGGGGAGATACGCAGTATTTT | CASSQPGGDTQYF
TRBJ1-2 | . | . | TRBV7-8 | TGTGCCAGCAGCTTTGGGGGCGCGGGAGGTGGCTACACCTTC | CASSFGGAGGGYTF
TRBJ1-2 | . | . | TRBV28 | TGTGCCAGTTTCCCGAGAGGGGGGGCTGATGGCTACACCTTC | CASFPRGGADGYTF
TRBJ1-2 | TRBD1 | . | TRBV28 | TGTGCCAGCAGTTTTCTCCCGGGACAGGGAAACAGTGGCTACACCTTC | CASSFLPGQGNSGYTF
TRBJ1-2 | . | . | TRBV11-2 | TGTGCCAGCAGCTTAGAAACAGCTGGAGGGAGACAGGGCTACACCTTC | CASSLETAGGRQGYTF
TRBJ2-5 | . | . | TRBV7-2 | TGTGCCAGCAGCAGGTCAGGGGAAGAGACCCAGTACTTC | CASSRSGEETQYF
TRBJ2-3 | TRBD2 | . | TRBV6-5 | TGTGCCAGCACCGGTAGCGGGGGCACAGATACGCAGTATTTT | CASTGSGGTDTQYF
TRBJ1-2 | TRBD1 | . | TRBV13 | TGTGCCAGCAGCGAGACAGGGGTCCGTGGTGGCTACACCTTC | CASSETGVRGGYTF
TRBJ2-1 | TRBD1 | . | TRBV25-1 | TGTGCCAGCAGTGGGACAGGGGCTGTCAATGAGCAGTTCTTC | CASSGTGAVNEQFF
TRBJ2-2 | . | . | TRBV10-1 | TGCGCCAGCAGTGAAACAGGAGACGGAACCGGGGAGCTGTTTTTT | CASSETGDGTGELFF
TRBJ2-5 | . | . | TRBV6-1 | TGTGCCAGCAGTGAGGGGGCGGGGGCCTATCTGGCCCAGTACTTC | CASSEGAGAYLAQYF
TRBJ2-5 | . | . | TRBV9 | TGTGCCAGCAGCGTAGGAAGCTGGGGTAGCGTAGAGACCCAGTACTTC | CASSVGSWGSVETQYF
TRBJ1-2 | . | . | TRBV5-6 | TGTGCCAGCAGCGAGGATCTCGGGAACTATGGCTACACCTTC | CASSEDLGNYGYTF
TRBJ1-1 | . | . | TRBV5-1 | TGCGCCAGCAGCTTTTCCGGACAAGGGAAGGTCACTGAAGCTTTCTTT | CASSFSGQGKVTEAFF
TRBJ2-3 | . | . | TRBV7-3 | TGTGCCAGCAGCCCGGATAGGGGTACGCAGTATTTT | CASSPDRGTQYF
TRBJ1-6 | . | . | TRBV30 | TGTGCCTGGAGTCTCAGTGTCAGCTATAATTCACCCCTCCACTTT | CAWSLSVSYNSPLHF
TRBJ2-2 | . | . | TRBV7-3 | TGTGCCAGCACCAAGTCAGACACCCCGAACACCGGGGAGCTGTTTTTT | CASTKSDTPNTGELFF
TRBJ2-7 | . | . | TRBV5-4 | TGTGCCAGCAGCGGTATGTCAGATCCCTACGAGCAGTACTTC | CASSGMSDPYEQYF
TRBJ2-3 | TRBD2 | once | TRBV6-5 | TGTGCCAGCAACCGACTAGCAGCAAGCACAGATACGCAGTATTTT | CASNRLAASTDTQYF
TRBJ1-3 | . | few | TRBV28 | TGTGCCACCCGGGGGGGGCTCGGAAACACCATATATTTT | CATRGGLGNTIYF
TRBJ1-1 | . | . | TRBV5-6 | TGTGCCAGCAGCATCGGACATGCCTTGTCTGAAGCTTTCTTT | CASSIGHALSEAFF
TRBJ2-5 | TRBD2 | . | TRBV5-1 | TGCGCCAGCAGCGTCGGGACTAGCGGGGTAAAGACCCAGTACTTC | CASSVGTSGVKTQYF
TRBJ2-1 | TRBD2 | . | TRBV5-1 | TGCGCCAGCAGCTTGGCAGCGGGGAACTACAATGAGCAGTTCTTC | CASSLAAGNYNEQFF
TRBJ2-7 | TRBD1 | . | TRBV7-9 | TGTGCCAGCAGCTTCGGGACAGGTCTCTACGAGCAGTACTTC | CASSFGTGLYEQYF
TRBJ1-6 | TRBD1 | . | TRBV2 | TGTGCCAGCAGTGATCGGGACAGTAATTCACCCCTCCACTTT | CASSDRDSNSPLHF
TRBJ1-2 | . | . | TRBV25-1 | TGTGCCAGCAGTGGCAGGGTACTGCTAAGCTATGGCTACACCTTC | CASSGRVLLSYGYTF
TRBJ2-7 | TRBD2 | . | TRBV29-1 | TGCAGCGTGAGCCCCAGCGGGGGGTTCCAGTACGAGCAGTACTTC | CSVSPSGGFQYEQYF
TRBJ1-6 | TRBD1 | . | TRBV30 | TGTGCCTGGAGTCAGGGGGTTTTCTATAATTCACCCCTCCACTTT | CAWSQGVFYNSPLHF
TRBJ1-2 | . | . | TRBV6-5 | TGTGCCAGCGGGACTCCGCCGAGCTATGGCTACACCTTC | CASGTPPSYGYTF
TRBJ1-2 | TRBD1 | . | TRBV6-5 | TGTGCCAGCAGTACCGACAGGGGAGTTTGGGATGGCTACACCTTC | CASSTDRGVWDGYTF
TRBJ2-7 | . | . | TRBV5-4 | TGTGCCAGCAGCTTCTATGGTTCCTACGAGCAGTACTTC | CASSFYGSYEQYF
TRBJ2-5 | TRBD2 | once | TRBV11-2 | TGTGCCAGCAGCTTGCTACTGGGCGGGGGCCAAGAGACCCAGTACTTC | CASSLLLGGGQETQYF
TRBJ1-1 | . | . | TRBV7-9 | TGTGCCAGCAGCCCCGGACACACGAACACTGAAGCTTTCTTT | CASSPGHTNTEAFF
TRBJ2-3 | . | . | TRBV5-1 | TGCGCCAGCAGCTTGAATGGGGGGATCACAGATACGCAGTATTTT | CASSLNGGITDTQYF
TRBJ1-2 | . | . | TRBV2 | TGTGCCAGCAGATCGGACACCGCTAACTATGGCTACACCTTC | CASRSDTANYGYTF
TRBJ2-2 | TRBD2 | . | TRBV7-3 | TGTGCCAGCAGCCCGACTAGCGGGGGGTGGAACGGGGAGCTGTTTTTT | CASSPTSGGWNGELFF
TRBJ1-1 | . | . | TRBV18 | TGTGCCAGCTCCCTCAGAGGGTTGAACACTGAAGCTTTCTTT | CASSLRGLNTEAFF
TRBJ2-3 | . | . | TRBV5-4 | TGTGCCAGCAGTCGCGCCCCCCCTAGCTTTGATACGCAGTATTTT | CASSRAPPSFDTQYF
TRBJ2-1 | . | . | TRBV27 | TGTGCCAACCCCCACAGCTCCTACAATGAGCAGTTCTTC | CANPHSSYNEQFF
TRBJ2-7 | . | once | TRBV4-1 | TGCGCCAGCAGCCGAGGCGGGTACGACTACGAGCAGTACTTC | CASSRGGYDYEQYF
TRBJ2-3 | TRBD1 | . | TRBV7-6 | TGTGCCAGCAGCGGAAGGACAGGGCGGGCAGATACGCAGTATTTT | CASSGRTGRADTQYF
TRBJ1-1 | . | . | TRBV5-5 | TGTGCCAGCAGCGTAGACGTCCTGGGGGGTGCTTTCTTT | CASSVDVLGGAFF
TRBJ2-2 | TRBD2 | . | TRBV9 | TGTGCCAGCAGCGTGGCGGGGGGACCTGGTGTTTCAGGGGAGCTGTTTTTT | CASSVAGGPGVSGELFF